This paragraph reports one T cell receptor (beta chain). Patients in Seattle were enrolled during active infection, then followed longitudinally. The data are from a study of blood T cell repertoires in COVID-19. Background on the study: Sites across the United States, Italy and Spain contributed samples from acute and convalescent COVID-19.

Some clones are missing from TCRdb's copy, which holds only in-frame ones; the method was immunoSEQ multiplex PCR. This table has roughly 200,000 clones, under 90% appearing once. Germline V lookup: CDR1 MNHEY, CDR2 SVGAGI. V gave up 6 bases and J gave up 12 bases, with 23 bases separating them. This CDR3 has 14 amino acids. The clonotype originates from a person aged 65-85 years with COVID-19, enrolled during active disease. V and J are TRBV6-5 and TRBJ1-1; the D gene is possibly TRBD1 (5 bases). The sample comprised peripheral blood. DNA for the CDR3: TGTGCCAGCAGGCGGGACGGAGGAGACCTAAGGCCTTTCTTT. Translation: CASRRDGGDLRPFF.